Below, one T cell receptor (beta chain) is given with its context. The antigen remains unidentified. With V trimmed by 5 bases and J by 4 bases, 2 bases remained unmatched. The CDR3 contains 12 residues. Germline CDR1 is SGHDT and CDR2 is YYEEEE. This sample was included in a study of CD8 T cells in ankylosing spondylitis. It was by quantitative 5'-RACE with molecular barcodes that TCR beta libraries were made. TCRdb passed the 5' RACE reads through MiXCR, listing each CDR3 protein once. The repertoire has some 700,000 distinct CDR3 sequences, 15% to 20% of them found once; the top ten carry over 15%. Notes on the study in general: Reported data indicate significant enrichment of disease-linked clones within matched ankylosing spondylitis synovial fluid. Disease-associated clonotypes exhibited CD8+ identity and were relatively infrequent in peripheral blood. The study identified a TCR beta motif of several highly homologous variants that appeared characteristic of ankylosing spondylitis blood.

The chain combines TRBV5-6 with TRBJ1-2, with 7 bases aligning to TRBD1. The receptor comes from a male donor with ankylosing spondylitis. The sample taken for sequencing was blood, either unsorted or a sorted T cell fraction (not recorded which). CDR3 DNA: TGTGCCAGCAGGGACAGGAGCTATGGCTACACCTTC. Protein sequence: CASRDRSYGYTF.